Presented here are 20 T cell receptor beta chains from one specimen sequenced in a study of human T cells and chemical hapten exposure. One entry per CDR3 protein results from TCRdb running MiXCR on the RACE reads. Among fewer than 500,000 distinct CDR3 sequences listed, 4.8% were seen once. Time point meaning: patch test 1, 2 weeks after DPC sensitization. The treatment here: therapeutic diphenylcyclopropenone sensitization with weekly scalp DPC. The input for sequencing was whole blood, taken in connection with sensitization to the hapten diphenylcyclopropenone (DPC). All receptors come from a woman in her fifties or sixties with alopecia areata. Some clones in this sample may be carry-over from other donors' samples.

This clonotype has a count of ten or more. V usage is TRBV5-6 and J usage is TRBJ1-5; D ambiguous. Germline CDR1 reads SGHDT; CDR2 reads YYEEEE. Trimming left V 2 bases short and J 5 bases short, with 11 bases between. This CDR3 is 14 amino acids long. DNA of the CDR3: TGTGCCAGCAGCTTTTCCAGGAACCATCAGCCCCAGCATTTT. Residues: CASSFSRNHQPQHF. Based on the CDR3 plus reference TRBV5-6 and TRBJ1-5, the full variable domain is DAGVTQSPTHLIKTRGQQVTLRCSPKSGHDTVSWYQQALGQGPQFIFQYYEEEERQRGNFPDRFSGHQFPNYSSELNVNALLLGDSALYLCASSFSRNHQPQHFGDGTRLSIL.

V gene TRBV5-1 combines with J gene TRBJ2-5; 7 positions match TRBD2. The germline V gene encodes CDR1 SGHRS and CDR2 YFSETQ. With 2 bases clipped from V and 5 bases from J, the junction kept 6 bases outside the gene matches. This CDR3 is built from 14 residues. CDR3 nucleotides: TGCGCCAGCAGCTTTGGACTAGATGAGGAGACCCAGTACTTC. It yields the protein CASSFGLDEETQYF.

This clonotype showed up many times. The rearrangement uses TRBV29-1 and TRBJ1-2, with TRBD1 identical over 8 bases. CDR3 length: 15 amino acids. The germline V gene has CDR1 SQVTM and CDR2 ANQGSEA. Trimming cost V 6 bases and J 6 bases; bases outside gene matches: 15. This CDR3 is CSVVEPPGQGDGYTF. CDR3 DNA: TGCAGCGTGGTCGAACCCCCAGGACAGGGCGATGGCTACACCTTC.

This clonotype was seen at least ten times. The genes are TRBV29-1 and TRBJ2-7; TRBD2 is a possible D gene (6 bases). This CDR3 comprises 13 residues. Trimming left V 6 bases short and J 1 base short, with 13 bases between. Germline V gene data show CDR1 as SQVTM and CDR2 as ANQGSEA. The CDR3 DNA reads as TGCAGCGTCAGCGGGCAGCTTTCCTACGAGCAGTACTTC. Protein: CSVSGQLSYEQYF.

This clonotype has a handful of counts. The chain has TRBV6-2 or TRBV6-3 and TRBJ2-7; TRBD2 is a possible D gene (6 bases). Germline-derived CDR1 and CDR2 are MNHEY and SVGEGT. The CDR3 is made up of 10 amino acids. Trimming removed 8 bases at V and 6 bases at J, with 8 bases between. CDR3: CASGGTEQYF. The CDR3 coding sequence is TGTGCCAGCGGCGGGACCGAGCAGTACTTC.

In its sample, this clonotype was seen many times. This chain connects TRBV7-6 to TRBJ2-1; D might be TRBD1 or TRBD2, each matching 7 bases. The CDR3 consists of 16 residues. From germline, CDR1 is SGHVS and CDR2 FNYEAQ. Trimming shortened V by 5 bases and J by 5 bases, and 19 bases separated the two germline ends. This CDR3 reads CASSPRGRGGNNEQFF. The CDR3 DNA reads as TGTGCCAGCAGCCCCCGAGGCAGGGGGGGCAACAATGAGCAGTTCTTC.

This clonotype was detected ten times or more. The rearrangement joins TRBV4-2 to TRBJ1-5; D is unresolved. The CDR3 extends over 16 amino acids. Per germline, CDR1 LGHNA and CDR2 YNFKEQ. The germline V and J ends were trimmed by 1 base and 3 bases, with 13 bases remaining between them. The CDR3 region has the DNA TGTGCCAGCAGCCAAGGGAATCGGCCTACCAATCAGCCCCAGCATTTT. It encodes CASSQGNRPTNQPQHF.

In its sample, this clonotype was seen a few times. The V gene is TRBV3-1, the J gene TRBJ1-3; D remains unclear. This CDR3 is 17 amino acids long. Germline V gene data show CDR1 as LGHDT and CDR2 as YNNKEL (reference sequence). V lost 1 base and J 0 bases, leaving 13 bases between the germline ends. The CDR3 is CASSQVLIPVSGNTIYF. The CDR3 region has the DNA TGTGCCAGCAGCCAAGTTTTAATTCCAGTCTCTGGAAACACCATATATTTT.

This clonotype was observed many times. DNA of the CDR3: TGTGCCACCAGCAGAGTTGTTAATGGCGCTGAAGCTTTCTTT. Amino acid sequence: CATSRVVNGAEAFF. The chain is built from TRBV15 and TRBJ1-1; no clear D gene. This CDR3 has 14 residues. V was shortened by 1 base and J by 6 bases, with 12 bases between the two germline ends. The germline V gene encodes CDR1 LNHNV and CDR2 YYDKDF (reference sequence). The variable domain in full, with the rest retrieved from reference TRBV15 and TRBJ1-1, is DAMVIQNPRYQVTQFGKPVTLSCSQTLNHNVMYWYQQKSSQAPKLLFHYYDKDFNNEADTPDNFQSRRPNTSFCFLDIRSPGLGDTAMYLCATSRVVNGAEAFFGQGTRLTVV.

The chain couples TRBV20-1 to TRBJ1-6, with no clear D. Trimming pared 3 bases from V and 14 bases from J, leaving 23 bases between. This CDR3 is built from 15 residues. CDR1 and CDR2 from the germline V gene are DFQATT and SNEGSKA (reference sequence). Here the CDR3 reads CSARSGPSRFGTLHF. The CDR3 DNA sequence: TGCAGTGCTAGGTCAGGACCGAGCCGCTTCGGCACCCTCCACTTT.

The V and J genes are TRBV6-6 and TRBJ2-5, with TRBD2 identical over 7 bases. This CDR3 comprises 15 residues. Germline-derived CDR1 and CDR2 are MNHNY and SVGAGI (reference sequence). The J segment lost 3 bases and the V segment lost 2 bases, leaving 6 bases of the junction unmatched. The chain's CDR3 is CASSYRSSGKETQYF. Written as DNA, the CDR3 is TGTGCCAGCAGTTACAGGTCTAGCGGTAAAGAGACCCAGTACTTC.

Many counts were recorded for this clonotype. This chain links TRBV4-1 with TRBJ1-2, with 8 positions matching TRBD1. Germline V CDR1 and CDR2: MGHRA, YSYEKL. The CDR3 runs 13 residues. V shed 4 bases, J shed 3 bases, and the junction held 1 base outside the gene matches. This CDR3 reads CASSRTGYYGYTF. The CDR3 DNA reads TGCGCCAGCAGCCGGACAGGGTACTATGGCTACACCTTC.

The V gene is TRBV6-1, the J gene TRBJ1-4; D is possibly TRBD1 (6 bases). V lost 4 bases to trimming and J lost 8 bases, with 14 bases between them. CDR3 length: 14 residues. The germline V gene has CDR1 MNHNS and CDR2 SASEGT. The CDR3 DNA is TGTGCCAGCAGTGTCCAGGGGACTAGAGAAAAACTGTTTTTT. Translating gives CASSVQGTREKLFF.

This clonotype was counted many times. The chain uses TRBV20-1 and TRBJ1-2, with TRBD1 matching over 7 bases. The length of the CDR3 is 14 residues. Germline V gives CDR1 DFQATT, CDR2 SNEGSKA (reference sequence). Trimming cost V 6 bases and J 4 bases; bases outside gene matches: 11. This chain's CDR3 is CSAPQTGSGYGYTF. CDR3 DNA: TGCAGTGCCCCGCAGACAGGGAGTGGCTATGGCTACACCTTC.

This clonotype was detected many times. The chain is built from TRBV28 and TRBJ2-3; D gene uncertain. Germline CDR1 reads MDHEN; CDR2 reads SYDVKM. V lost 8 bases, J lost 0 bases, and 15 bases lay in between. The CDR3 is 15 residues long. The CDR3 spells CASATLPASTDTQYF. Written as DNA, the CDR3 is TGTGCCAGCGCGACCCTCCCAGCTAGCACAGATACGCAGTATTTT.

This clonotype was recorded at least ten times. The chain joins TRBV5-5 to TRBJ2-7; D not certain. The V end lost 3 bases, the J end lost 2 bases, and 9 bases lay between the germline ends. There are 13 residues in the CDR3. CDR1 and CDR2 from the germline V gene are SGHKS and YYEKEE (reference sequence). The CDR3 region has the DNA TGTGCCAGCAGCTATGGTCCCGCCTACGAGCAGTACTTC. Its protein product is CASSYGPAYEQYF.

This clonotype came up many times. The gene calls are TRBV4-3 and TRBJ2-3; no clear D gene. This CDR3 is built from 16 residues. V was cut by 4 bases and J by 0 bases, with 14 bases left in between. Looked up from germline, CDR1 is LGHNA and CDR2 is YSLEER. The CDR3 spells CASSPDGGSSTDTQYF. CDR3 sequence (DNA): TGCGCCAGCAGCCCCGACGGCGGCTCGAGCACAGATACGCAGTATTTT.

V is TRBV5-4 and J is TRBJ1-3, with 8 bases lining up with TRBD1. The V segment lost 3 bases and the J segment 4 bases; nucleotides outside the gene matches: 6. CDR1 and CDR2 (germline): SGHNT, YYREEE (reference sequence). The CDR3 consists of 15 residues. The CDR3 is CASSSIQGGGNTIYF. DNA for the CDR3: TGTGCCAGCAGCTCGATACAGGGGGGCGGAAACACCATATATTTT.

The V and J genes are TRBV24-1 and TRBJ2-1, with 14 bases aligning to TRBD2. There are 15 residues in the CDR3. Germline V gene sequence: CDR1 KGHDR, CDR2 SFDVKD. Trimming at V came to 4 bases and at J to 9 bases, leaving 4 bases not matched to a gene. The CDR3 DNA is TGTGCCACCAGTGACGGGACTAGCGGGAGTAGTGAGCAGTTCTTC. Translated, it gives CATSDGTSGSSEQFF.

This clonotype was observed at least ten times. The V gene is TRBV12-3 or TRBV12-4, the J gene TRBJ2-3, with 7 bases aligning to TRBD2. The junction had 7 bases not matched to a gene; V was cut back by 2 bases and J by 5 bases. The length of the CDR3 is 15 residues. Here the CDR3 DNA reads TGTGCCAGCAGTTTATCCGACGGGGGGAGAGATACGCAGTATTTT. Encoded protein: CASSLSDGGRDTQYF.